This record covers a single T cell receptor beta chain. Its recognized antigen is unknown. Base qualities were left out, and no much larger clone turns up one base away. The source of the sample is a study of chemoradiotherapy in HPV16-positive cancers (dated by TCRdb to 2021 to 2024). In the study overall: Candidate HPV-specific T-cell clones and common TCR motifs were defined through functional T-cell assays on cells from two HPV16-positive patients. The study set out to ask whether T-cell immunity against the HPV oncoproteins E6 and E7 changes over the course of chemoradiotherapy and whether that immunity affects survival. The candidate HPV-specific TCRs and motifs were then tracked in TCR repertoires from 86 patients with HPV-related cancers. Study-level results and caveats: In HPV16-positive patients, expansion of HPV-responsive T cells during chemoradiotherapy was found to be associated with improved recurrence-free survival. The functional definition of HPV-specific T cells came from only a couple of HPV16-positive patients, and the survival association was reported for HPV16-positive patients. Expansion of candidate HPV-specific clones and E7-related TCR motifs was observed in the tumor microenvironment during treatment, whereas no such expansion was observed for non-HPV-specific T cells.

The germline V gene yields ENHRY for CDR1 and SYGVKD for CDR2. The CDR3 covers 13 residues, taking in both the cysteine and the phenylalanine. Only the CDR3 part of the read is kept: 39 bases, read in frame from the first base. Deletion took 5 bases off V and 6 bases off J, with a span of 14 bases between the germline ends. Library prep was done by the immunoSEQ multiplex PCR assay. The table comes from immuneACCESS by way of TCRdb, which keeps in-frame sequences with V and J called. Part of the clones is missing from these tables; in studies checked, under half for an unresolved V gene and the rest for unknown reasons. The sample table records about 7,000 clones; almost 80% of these occur just once. The biggest ten clones account for approximately 3.6% of the sample. Repertoires were sampled repeatedly over the course of chemoradiotherapy so that clonal expansion in the tumor microenvironment could be followed.

This material was acquired from a patient who underwent chemoradiotherapy. This chain joins TRBV10-3 to TRBJ2-7; a tentative D match to TRBD2 spans 5 bases. The source of this sequence is a human donor with HPV-associated anogenital cancer. The CDR3: CAISPLFGSEQYF. The nucleotide sequence reads as follows: TGTGCCATCAGTCCTCTTTTTGGGAGCGAGCAGTACTTC.